This TCR beta chain is drawn from a study of blood T cell repertoires in COVID-19. Looking at the study overall: The cDNA or gDNA used as material had been derived from T cells, B-cell-depleted T cells, or PBMCs.

Libraries were prepared by immunoSEQ multiplex PCR; TCRdb keeps only in-frame clonotypes and omits some of them. The sample consists of 52,000 or so clones, around 84% of them appearing once. This clone showed up just once. Source material: peripheral blood. The sequence derives from a human donor in a cohort sampled during active or convalescent COVID-19.

The CDR3 coding sequence is TGTGCCAGCAGCCCAGGACTAGCGGGCTCCAGGCGGGAGACCCAGTACTTC. It yields the protein CASSPGLAGSRRETQYF. This rearrangement joins TRBV7-6 to TRBJ2-5, with TRBD2 matching 11 bases. The CDR3 runs 17 residues. CDR1 is SGHVS and CDR2 is FNYEAQ in the germline V gene. The J segment lost 5 bases and the V segment lost 5 bases, leaving 13 bases of the junction unmatched.